These 13 T cell receptor beta chains came from one sample sequenced in a study of tumor-infiltrating lymphocytes in localized non-small cell lung cancer. The repertoire was sequenced with immunoSEQ multiplex PCR; TCRdb's copy has only in-frame clones and lacks some. The sample holds 5,000 to 7,500 clones, roughly 70% seen once. Sequenced: lung tumor tissue. These receptor sequences come from a human donor with non-small cell lung cancer.

The chain uses TRBV19 and TRBJ1-2; D is ambiguous. Germline CDR1 is LNHDA and CDR2 is SQIVND (reference sequence). This CDR3 is 10 amino acids long. The V end was cut by 10 bases, the J end by 7 bases, with 10 bases between. CDR3 sequence: CATEDLGYTF. CDR3 DNA: TGTGCCACCGAGGATCTTGGCTACACCTTC.

The genes are TRBV14 and TRBJ2-7; D ambiguous. Trimming stripped 1 base from V and 4 bases from J, with 8 bases between. The CDR3 has 13 amino acids. The germline V gene has CDR1 SGHDN and CDR2 FVKESK. The CDR3: CASSQATHYEQYV. CDR3 DNA: TGTGCCAGCAGCCAAGCTACCCATTACGAGCAGTACGTC.

This chain connects TRBV6-1 to TRBJ2-7; 7 nucleotides match TRBD1. CDR1 and CDR2 from the germline V gene are MNHNS and SASEGT. CDR3 size: 12 residues. Trimming removed 7 bases from V and 1 base from J; junction bases left unmatched: 1. The CDR3 loop reads CASKQGSYEQYV. DNA for the CDR3: TGTGCCAGCAAACAGGGGTCCTACGAGCAGTACGTC.

This clone was counted a single time. V is TRBV9 and J is TRBJ2-1; TRBD2 matches at 10 bases. Trimming took 1 base from V and 0 from J; bases not matched to a gene: 4. The V gene's germline CDR1 is SGDLS and CDR2 YYNGEE. This CDR3 region has 17 residues. Here the CDR3 reads CASSVSWTSGSYNEQFF. In nucleotides, the CDR3 is TGTGCCAGCAGCGTAAGTTGGACTAGCGGCTCCTACAATGAGCAGTTCTTC. Full variable domain (remainder filled in from reference TRBV9 and TRBJ2-1): DSGVTQTPKHLITATGQRVTLRCSPRSGDLSVYWYQQSLDQGLQFLIQYYNGEERAKGNILERFSAQQFPDLHSELNLSSLELGDSALYFCASSVSWTSGSYNEQFFGPGTRLTVL.

About this clone: The junction differs from germline at one of its ends, possibly a read error. This sequence joins TRBV11-2 and TRBJ1-1; D gene unclear. Germline V gene data show CDR1 as SGHAT and CDR2 as FQNNGV. The CDR3 sequence is 14 residues long. The DNA of the CDR3 is TGTGCCAGCAGCTTAGTCAACGGGAACAGTGAAGCTTTCTTT. It encodes CASSLVNGNSEAFF.

The chain links TRBV7-9 to TRBJ2-2; 13 nucleotides align to TRBD2. V shed 6 bases and J 0 bases; nucleotides not matched to a gene: 4. The CDR3 covers 17 residues. Germline-derived CDR1 and CDR2 are SEHNR and FQNEAQ (reference sequence). Written as DNA, the CDR3 is TGTGCCAGCAGACGCGGACTAGCGGGGGCGAACACCGGGGAGCTGTTTTTT. Translating it yields CASRRGLAGANTGELFF.

The chain has TRBV28 and TRBJ1-5; 7 positions agree with TRBD1. J lost 5 bases, V lost 5 bases, and 9 bases had no gene match. CDR3 size: 15 residues. Per germline, CDR1 MDHEN and CDR2 SYDVKM. DNA for the CDR3: TGTGCCAGCAGTCCCCGTGGACAGGCGGATCAGCCCCAGCATTTT. Its protein is CASSPRGQADQPQHF.

The chain carries TRBV2 and TRBJ2-7; tentative D call: TRBD1 (5 bases). V shed 2 bases and J shed 6 bases, with 14 bases lying between them. Germline values: CDR1 SNHLY, CDR2 FYNNEI. The CDR3 spans 14 residues. CDR3 DNA: TGTGCCAGCAGTGAACCATTAGCAGGGCCCGAGCAGTACGTC. This sequence encodes CASSEPLAGPEQYV.

V usage is TRBV4-1 and J usage is TRBJ1-2; D is possibly TRBD1 (6 bases). The germline gives CDR1 MGHRA, CDR2 YSYEKL. CDR3 size: 16 residues. Trimming stripped 4 bases from V and 0 bases from J, with 15 bases between. Written as DNA, the CDR3 is TGCGCCAGCAGCCGGGAATTACAGGGAACTAACTATGGCTACACCTTC. This encodes CASSRELQGTNYGYTF.

The chain recombines TRBV11-3 with TRBJ2-1, with 14 bases that match TRBD2. With 5 bases clipped from V and 6 bases from J, the junction kept 12 bases outside the gene matches. Germline lookup yields CDR1 SGHNT and CDR2 YENEEA. This CDR3 has 18 amino acids. The DNA for the CDR3 is TGTGCCAGCAGCCGATGGAGGGGGACTAGCGGGAGTAGCAATGAGCAGTTCTTC. Translated, it gives CASSRWRGTSGSSNEQFF.

The CDR3 sequence is CASSPRPGLANTGELFF. The CDR3 DNA follows: TGTGCCAGCAGCCCCCGCCCCGGACTAGCGAACACCGGGGAGCTGTTTTTT. The chain uses TRBV11-2 and TRBJ2-2, with TRBD2 matching 7 bases. The junction had 9 bases not matched to a gene; V was cut back by 5 bases and J by 0 bases. CDR1 and CDR2 (germline): SGHAT, FQNNGV. CDR3 length equals 17 residues.

The chain carries TRBV7-8 and TRBJ1-4, with 7 bases aligning to TRBD1. The CDR3 extends over 16 amino acids. The V and J ends lost 5 bases and 7 bases, in that order; junction bases with no gene match: 13. Germline-derived CDR1 and CDR2 are SGHVS and FQNEAQ. CDR3 region: CASSPGTVRGGEKLFF. The CDR3 nucleotides are TGTGCCAGCAGCCCGGGGACAGTACGGGGAGGTGAAAAACTGTTTTTT.

The gene calls are TRBV28 and TRBJ2-7; TRBD1 aligns across 10 bases. The CDR3 runs to 15 residues. V was clipped by 2 bases and J by 6 bases; unmatched bases: 7. CDR1 and CDR2 (germline): MDHEN, SYDVKM. CDR3 DNA sequence: TGTGCCAGCAGTTTACTCCGGGACAGGGGTCTCGAGCAGTACTTC. Its protein product is CASSLLRDRGLEQYF.